Listed below are T cell receptor beta chains from one sample, sequenced in a study of shared clonotypes between healthy human individuals. Measured with immunoSEQ multiplex PCR; TCRdb has only the in-frame clones, and not every one. The sample carries a few million clones, over 85% recorded once. The specimen sequenced was naive CD4+ T cells sorted from blood. All receptors come from a man aged 18-30 years in good health. CDR3s include the opening cysteine and the closing phenylalanine or tryptophan. D genes are given only for firm matches. Only part of the rows carry a size: once, few, many, or a class if the clone is expanded.

size: NA
D: TRBD1
J: TRBJ1-2
V: TRBV4-2
DNA: TGTGCCAGCAGCCAGGGGACAGACAACTATGGCTACACCTTC
CDR3: CASSQGTDNYGYTF

size: once
D: NA
J: TRBJ2-2
V: TRBV9
DNA: TGTGCCAGCAGCGTAGCGGGTTGGGGCAGCCCGAACACCGGGGAGCTGTTTTTT
CDR3: CASSVAGWGSPNTGELFF

size: NA
D: TRBD1
J: TRBJ1-6
V: TRBV15
DNA: TGTGCCACCAGATTGGACAGGGGAGTCAGTTCACCCCTCCACTTT
CDR3: CATRLDRGVSSPLHF

size: NA
D: NA
J: TRBJ1-5
V: TRBV7-9
DNA: TGTGCCAGCAGCTTATATTCGGGGGCGAGCAATCAGCCCCAGCATTTT
CDR3: CASSLYSGASNQPQHF

size: NA
D: TRBD1
J: TRBJ1-4
V: TRBV4-1
DNA: TGCGCCAGCAGCCAGGGACAGGGGCCCACTAATAGTGAAAAACTGTTTTTT
CDR3: CASSQGQGPTNSEKLFF

size: NA
D: NA
J: TRBJ1-4
V: TRBV9
DNA: TGTGCCAGCAGCGTCACCCCGAGGGGTGAAAAACTGTTTTTT
CDR3: CASSVTPRGEKLFF

size: NA
D: TRBD1
J: TRBJ1-1
V: TRBV10-2
DNA: TGCGCCAGCAGTGAGTGGCGGGACAGGGCGAACACTGAAGCTTTCTTT
CDR3: CASSEWRDRANTEAFF

size: NA
D: NA
J: TRBJ1-1
V: TRBV6-1
DNA: TGTGCCAGCAGTGATCCCCCAGGGCTGGGCACTGAAGCTTTCTTT
CDR3: CASSDPPGLGTEAFF

size: few
D: NA
J: TRBJ1-5
V: TRBV19
DNA: TGTGCCAGTAGGACCTTTGGAGATCAGCCCCAGCATTTT
CDR3: CASRTFGDQPQHF

size: NA
D: TRBD2
J: TRBJ2-3
V: TRBV7-9
DNA: TGTGCCAGCAGCTTAGACCGACTAGCGTCCCCAGATACGCAGTATTTT
CDR3: CASSLDRLASPDTQYF

size: NA
D: NA
J: TRBJ1-1
V: TRBV28
DNA: TGTGCCAGCAGCAGAATAGACAGAACCAACACTGAAGCTTTCTTT
CDR3: CASSRIDRTNTEAFF

size: NA
D: TRBD1
J: TRBJ2-5
V: TRBV18
DNA: TGTGCCAGCTCACCACCCTTCGGGACAGGAGGTCAAGAGACCCAGTACTTC
CDR3: CASSPPFGTGGQETQYF

size: NA
D: NA
J: TRBJ2-7
V: TRBV7-6
DNA: TGTGCCAGCAGCTTAAGTTCCGGGGGCGGGTACGAGCAGTACTTC
CDR3: CASSLSSGGGYEQYF

size: NA
D: NA
J: TRBJ1-1
V: TRBV30
DNA: TGTGCCTGTAGCCTGGAGGGCTGGGAAGCTTTCTTT
CDR3: CACSLEGWEAFF